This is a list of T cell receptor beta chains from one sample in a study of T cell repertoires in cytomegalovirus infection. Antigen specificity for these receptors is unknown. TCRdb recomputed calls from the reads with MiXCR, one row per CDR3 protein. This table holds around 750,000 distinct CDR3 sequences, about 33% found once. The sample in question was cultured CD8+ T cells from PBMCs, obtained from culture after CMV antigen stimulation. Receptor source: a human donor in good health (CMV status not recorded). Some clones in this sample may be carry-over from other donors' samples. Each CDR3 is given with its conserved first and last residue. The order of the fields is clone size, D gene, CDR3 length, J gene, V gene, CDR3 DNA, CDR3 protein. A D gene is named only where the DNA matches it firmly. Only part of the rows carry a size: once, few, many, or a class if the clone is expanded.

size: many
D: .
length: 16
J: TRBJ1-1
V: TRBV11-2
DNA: TGTGCCAGCAGCTTAGATCGCATGGGGGTGAACACTGAAGCTTTCTTT
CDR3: CASSLDRMGVNTEAFF

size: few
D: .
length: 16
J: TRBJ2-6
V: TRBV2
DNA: TGTGCCAGCAGTGAAGCGTTCGGCTCTGGGGCCAACGTCCTGACTTTC
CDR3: CASSEAFGSGANVLTF

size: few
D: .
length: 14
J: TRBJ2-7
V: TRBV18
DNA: TGTGCCAGCTCACCACCGACGGACTACTACGAGCAGTACTTC
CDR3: CASSPPTDYYEQYF

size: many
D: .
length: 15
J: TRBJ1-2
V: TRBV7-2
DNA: TGTGCCAGCAGACGCGATGACGGGTTTTGGTATGGCTACACCTTC
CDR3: CASRRDDGFWYGYTF

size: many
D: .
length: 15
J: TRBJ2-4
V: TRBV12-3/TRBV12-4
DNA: TGTGCCAGTCAGGGGGGAGACGAGTGGGTGAACATTCAGTACTTC
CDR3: CASQGGDEWVNIQYF

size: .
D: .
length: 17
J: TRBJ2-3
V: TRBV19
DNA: TGTGCCAGTAGTATAGCCAAGACAGCTCGATTGACAGATACGCAGTATTTT
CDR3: CASSIAKTARLTDTQYF

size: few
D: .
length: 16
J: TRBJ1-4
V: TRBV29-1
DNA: TGCAGCGTTGACGGGGGAGGGTCTACAACTAATGAAAAACTGTTTTTT
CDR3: CSVDGGGSTTNEKLFF

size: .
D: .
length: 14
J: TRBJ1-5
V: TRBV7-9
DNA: TGTGCCAGCAGCTATGGTAGGAACAATCAGCCCCAGCATTTT
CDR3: CASSYGRNNQPQHF

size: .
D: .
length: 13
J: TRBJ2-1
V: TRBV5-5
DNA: TGTGCCAGCAATGAGCGGGCCTACAATGAGCAGTTCTTC
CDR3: CASNERAYNEQFF

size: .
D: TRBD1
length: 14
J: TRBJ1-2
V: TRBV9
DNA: TGTGCCAGCAGCGGAGGGACAGTAGATCCTGGCTACACCTTC
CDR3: CASSGGTVDPGYTF

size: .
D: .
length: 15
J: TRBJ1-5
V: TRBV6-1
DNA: TGTGCCAGCAGTGAAGTTGGATCCCTTAATCAGCCCCAGCATTTT
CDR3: CASSEVGSLNQPQHF

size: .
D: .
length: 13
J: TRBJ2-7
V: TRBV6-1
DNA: TGTGCCAGCAGTGGTCTAGCTGCCTACGAGCAGTACTTC
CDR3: CASSGLAAYEQYF

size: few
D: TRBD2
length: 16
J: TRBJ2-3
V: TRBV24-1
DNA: TGTGCCACCAGTGACCTGAGCGGGGGTGACACAGATACGCAGTATTTT
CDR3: CATSDLSGGDTDTQYF

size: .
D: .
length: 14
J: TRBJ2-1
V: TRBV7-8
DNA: TGTGCCAGCAGTCTATACGGCGGGGGACACGAGCAGTTCTTC
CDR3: CASSLYGGGHEQFF